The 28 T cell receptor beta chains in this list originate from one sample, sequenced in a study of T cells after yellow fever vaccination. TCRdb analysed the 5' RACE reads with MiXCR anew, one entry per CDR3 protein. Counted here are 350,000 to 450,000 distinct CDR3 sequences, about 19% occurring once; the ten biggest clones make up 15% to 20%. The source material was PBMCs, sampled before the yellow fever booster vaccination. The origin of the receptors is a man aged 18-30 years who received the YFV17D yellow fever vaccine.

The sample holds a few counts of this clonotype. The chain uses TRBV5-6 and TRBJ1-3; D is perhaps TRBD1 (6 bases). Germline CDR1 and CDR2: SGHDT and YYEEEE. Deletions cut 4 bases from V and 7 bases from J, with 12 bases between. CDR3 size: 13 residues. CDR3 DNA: TGTGCCAGCAGCCGCCGGGGGGCGAACACCATATATTTT. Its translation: CASSRRGANTIYF.

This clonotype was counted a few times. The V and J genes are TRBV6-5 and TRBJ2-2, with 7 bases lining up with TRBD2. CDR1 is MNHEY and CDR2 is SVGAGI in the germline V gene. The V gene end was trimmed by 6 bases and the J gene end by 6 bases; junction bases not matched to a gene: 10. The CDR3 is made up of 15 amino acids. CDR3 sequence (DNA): TGTGCCAGCAGGGGCCGGGGGGATTCGGCCGGGGAGCTGTTTTTT. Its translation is CASRGRGDSAGELFF.

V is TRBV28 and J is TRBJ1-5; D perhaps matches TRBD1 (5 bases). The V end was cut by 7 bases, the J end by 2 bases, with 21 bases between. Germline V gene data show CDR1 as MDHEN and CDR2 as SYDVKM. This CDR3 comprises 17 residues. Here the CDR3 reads CASKQGGWGGGNQPQHF. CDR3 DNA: TGTGCCAGCAAGCAGGGAGGCTGGGGAGGAGGCAATCAGCCCCAGCATTTT.

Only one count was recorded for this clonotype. The CDR3 DNA reads TGTGCCAGCAGCGCCGTAGGATCAAGAAAGAACTATGGCTACACCTTC. It is translated as CASSAVGSRKNYGYTF. The gene calls are TRBV9 and TRBJ1-2; no clear D. Trimming left V 3 bases short and J 2 bases short, with 17 bases between. The CDR3 covers 16 residues. CDR1 is SGDLS, CDR2 YYNGEE, per germline.

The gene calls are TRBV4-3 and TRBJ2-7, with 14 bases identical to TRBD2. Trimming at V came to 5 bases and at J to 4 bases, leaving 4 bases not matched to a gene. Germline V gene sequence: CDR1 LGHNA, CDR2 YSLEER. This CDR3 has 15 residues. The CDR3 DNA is TGCGCCAGCAGCGCACGACTAGCGGGGGGGTACGAGCAGTACTTC. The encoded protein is CASSARLAGGYEQYF.

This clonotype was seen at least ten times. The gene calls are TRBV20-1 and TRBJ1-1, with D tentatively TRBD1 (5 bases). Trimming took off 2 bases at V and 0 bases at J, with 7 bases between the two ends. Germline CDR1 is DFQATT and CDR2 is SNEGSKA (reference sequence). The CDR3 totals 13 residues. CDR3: CSARRQMNTEAFF. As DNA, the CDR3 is TGCAGTGCTAGAAGACAGATGAACACTGAAGCTTTCTTT.

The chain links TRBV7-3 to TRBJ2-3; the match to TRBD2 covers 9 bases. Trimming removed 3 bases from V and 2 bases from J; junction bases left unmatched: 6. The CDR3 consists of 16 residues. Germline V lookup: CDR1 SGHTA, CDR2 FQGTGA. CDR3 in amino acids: CASSFGTSRDTDTQYF. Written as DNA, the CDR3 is TGTGCCAGCAGCTTTGGGACTAGCAGAGACACAGATACGCAGTATTTT.

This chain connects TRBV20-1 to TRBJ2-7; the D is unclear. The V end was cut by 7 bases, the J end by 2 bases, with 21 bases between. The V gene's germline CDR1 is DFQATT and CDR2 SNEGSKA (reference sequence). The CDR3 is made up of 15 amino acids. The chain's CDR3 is CSVSTLTADPYEQYF. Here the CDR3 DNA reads TGCAGTGTCTCGACCCTTACAGCAGACCCCTACGAGCAGTACTTC.

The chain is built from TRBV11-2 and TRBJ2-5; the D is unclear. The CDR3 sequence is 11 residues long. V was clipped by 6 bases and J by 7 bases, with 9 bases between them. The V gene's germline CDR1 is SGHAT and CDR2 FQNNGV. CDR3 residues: CASRKKGTQYF. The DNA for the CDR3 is TGTGCCAGCAGGAAGAAGGGGACCCAGTACTTC.

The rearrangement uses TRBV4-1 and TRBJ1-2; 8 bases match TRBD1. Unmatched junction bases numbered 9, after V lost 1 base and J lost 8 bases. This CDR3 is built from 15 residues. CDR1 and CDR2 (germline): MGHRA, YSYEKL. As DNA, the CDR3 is TGCGCCAGCAGCCAAGCCGGACAGGGAAGGGGAGGCTACACCTTC. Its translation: CASSQAGQGRGGYTF.

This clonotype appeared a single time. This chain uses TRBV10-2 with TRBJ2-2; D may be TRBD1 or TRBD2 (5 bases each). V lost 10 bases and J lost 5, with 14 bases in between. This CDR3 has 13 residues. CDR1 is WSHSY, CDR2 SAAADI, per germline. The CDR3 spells CATGAHLTGELFF. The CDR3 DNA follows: TGCGCCACCGGGGCTCATTTAACCGGGGAGCTGTTTTTT.

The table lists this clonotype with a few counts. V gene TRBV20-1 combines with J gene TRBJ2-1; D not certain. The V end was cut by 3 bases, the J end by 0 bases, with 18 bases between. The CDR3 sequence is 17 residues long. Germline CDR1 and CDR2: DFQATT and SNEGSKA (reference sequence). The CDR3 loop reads CSARFNPMISSYNEQFF. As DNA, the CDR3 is TGCAGTGCTAGGTTTAACCCGATGATAAGCTCCTACAATGAGCAGTTCTTC.

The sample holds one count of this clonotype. CDR3 protein: CASSEMSSGSYEQYV. The DNA for the CDR3 is TGTGCCAGCAGTGAAATGTCTAGCGGCTCCTACGAGCAGTACGTC. The chain joins TRBV2 to TRBJ2-7; 7 bases agree with TRBD2. The V and J ends lost 2 bases and 0 bases, in that order; junction bases with no gene match: 4. The CDR3 contains 15 residues. Germline lookup yields CDR1 SNHLY and CDR2 FYNNEI.

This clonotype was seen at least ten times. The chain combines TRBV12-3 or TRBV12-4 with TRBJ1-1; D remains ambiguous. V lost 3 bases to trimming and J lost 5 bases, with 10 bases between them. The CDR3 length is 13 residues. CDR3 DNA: TGTGCCAGCAGTTTCCCCGGGGAGACTGAAGCTTTCTTT. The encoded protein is CASSFPGETEAFF.

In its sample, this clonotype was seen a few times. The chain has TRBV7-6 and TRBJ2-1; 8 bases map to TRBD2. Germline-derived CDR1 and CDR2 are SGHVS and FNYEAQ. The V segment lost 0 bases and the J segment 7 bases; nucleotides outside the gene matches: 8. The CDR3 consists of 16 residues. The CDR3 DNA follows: TGTGCCAGCAGCTTAGCGGTCCGGGGGGGCCTTAATGAGCAGTTCTTC. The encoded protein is CASSLAVRGGLNEQFF.

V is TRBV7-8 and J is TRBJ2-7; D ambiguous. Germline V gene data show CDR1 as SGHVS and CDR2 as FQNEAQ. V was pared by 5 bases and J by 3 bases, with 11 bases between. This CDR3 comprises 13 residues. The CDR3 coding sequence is TGTGCCAGCAGCCAGCTGACTGGCTACGAGCAGTACTTC. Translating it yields CASSQLTGYEQYF.

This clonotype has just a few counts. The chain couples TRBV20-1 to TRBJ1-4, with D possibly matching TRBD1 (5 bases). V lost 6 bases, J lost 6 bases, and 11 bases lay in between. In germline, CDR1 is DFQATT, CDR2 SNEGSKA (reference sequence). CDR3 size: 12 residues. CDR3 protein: CSAQGGDEKLFF. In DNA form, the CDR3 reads TGCAGTGCCCAAGGAGGGGATGAAAAACTGTTTTTT.

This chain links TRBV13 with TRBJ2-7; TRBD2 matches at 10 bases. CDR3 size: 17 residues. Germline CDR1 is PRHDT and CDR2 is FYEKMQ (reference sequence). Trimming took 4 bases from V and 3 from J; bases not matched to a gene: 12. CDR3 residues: CASSSTSGVTERYEQYF. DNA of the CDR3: TGTGCCAGCAGCTCCACTAGCGGGGTGACAGAACGCTACGAGCAGTACTTC.

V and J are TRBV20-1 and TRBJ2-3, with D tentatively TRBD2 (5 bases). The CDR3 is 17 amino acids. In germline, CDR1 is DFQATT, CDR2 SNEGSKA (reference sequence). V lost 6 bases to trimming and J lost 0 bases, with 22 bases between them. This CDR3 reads CSARQVWAGLSTDTQYF. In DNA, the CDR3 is TGCAGTGCGAGGCAGGTGTGGGCGGGCCTTAGCACAGATACGCAGTATTTT.

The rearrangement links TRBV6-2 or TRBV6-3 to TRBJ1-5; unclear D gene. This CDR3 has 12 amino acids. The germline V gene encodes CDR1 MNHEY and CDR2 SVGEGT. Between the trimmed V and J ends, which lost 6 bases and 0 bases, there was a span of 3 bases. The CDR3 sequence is CASRVSNQPQHF. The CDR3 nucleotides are TGTGCCAGCAGAGTTAGCAATCAGCCCCAGCATTTT.

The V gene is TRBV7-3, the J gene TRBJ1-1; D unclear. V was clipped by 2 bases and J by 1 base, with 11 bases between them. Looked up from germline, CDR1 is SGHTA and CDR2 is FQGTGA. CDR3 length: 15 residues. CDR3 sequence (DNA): TGTGCCAGCAGCTTAGGACCAGACCAGAACACTGAAGCTTTCTTT. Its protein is CASSLGPDQNTEAFF.

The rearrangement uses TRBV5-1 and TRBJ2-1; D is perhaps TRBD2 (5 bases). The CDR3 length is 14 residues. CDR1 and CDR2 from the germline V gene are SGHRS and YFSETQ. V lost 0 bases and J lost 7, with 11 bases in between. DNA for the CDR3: TGCGCCAGCAGCTTGGCATCCCCGGGGAATGAGCAGTTCTTC. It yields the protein CASSLASPGNEQFF.

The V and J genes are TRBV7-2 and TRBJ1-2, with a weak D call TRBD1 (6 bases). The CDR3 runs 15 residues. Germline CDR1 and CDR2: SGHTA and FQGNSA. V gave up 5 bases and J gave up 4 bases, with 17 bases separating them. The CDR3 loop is CASSPKGQDPYGYTF. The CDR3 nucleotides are TGTGCCAGCAGCCCGAAGGGACAAGATCCCTATGGCTACACCTTC. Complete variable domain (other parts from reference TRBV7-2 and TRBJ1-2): GAGVSQSPSNKVTEKGKDVELRCDPISGHTALYWYRQSLGQGLEFLIYFQGNSAPDKSGLPSDRFSAERTGGSVSTLTIQRTQQEDSAVYLCASSPKGQDPYGYTFGSGTRLTVV.

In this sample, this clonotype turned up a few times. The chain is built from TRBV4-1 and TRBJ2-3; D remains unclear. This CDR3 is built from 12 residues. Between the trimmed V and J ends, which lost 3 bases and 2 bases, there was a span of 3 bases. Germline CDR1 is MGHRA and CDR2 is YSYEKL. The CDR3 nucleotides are TGCGCCAGCAGCCACATCACAGATACGCAGTATTTT. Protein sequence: CASSHITDTQYF.

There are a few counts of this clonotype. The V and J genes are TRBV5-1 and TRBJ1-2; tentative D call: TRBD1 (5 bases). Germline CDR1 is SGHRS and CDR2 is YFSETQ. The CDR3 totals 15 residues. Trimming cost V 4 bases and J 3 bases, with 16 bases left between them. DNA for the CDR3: TGCGCCAGCAGCCTGGATTCACAGGCCCACTATGGCTACACCTTC. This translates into CASSLDSQAHYGYTF.

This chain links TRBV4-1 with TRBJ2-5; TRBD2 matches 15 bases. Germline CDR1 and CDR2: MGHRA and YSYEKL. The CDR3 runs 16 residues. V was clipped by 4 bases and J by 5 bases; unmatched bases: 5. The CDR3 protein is CASSPGLAGGMETQYF. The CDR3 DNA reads TGCGCCAGCAGCCCAGGACTAGCGGGGGGGATGGAGACCCAGTACTTC.

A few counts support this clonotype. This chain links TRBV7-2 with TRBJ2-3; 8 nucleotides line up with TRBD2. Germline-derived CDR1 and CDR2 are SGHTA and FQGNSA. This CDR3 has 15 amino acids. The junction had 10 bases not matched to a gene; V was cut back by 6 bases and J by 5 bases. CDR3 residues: CASRWTSGGGDTQYF. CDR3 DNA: TGTGCCAGCAGATGGACCAGCGGGGGAGGAGATACGCAGTATTTT.

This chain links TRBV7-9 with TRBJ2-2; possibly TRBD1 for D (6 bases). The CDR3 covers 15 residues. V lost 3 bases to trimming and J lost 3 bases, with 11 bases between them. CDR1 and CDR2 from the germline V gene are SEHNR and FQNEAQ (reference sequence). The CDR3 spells CASSLGRGYTGELFF. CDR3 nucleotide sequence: TGTGCCAGCAGCTTGGGCAGGGGCTACACCGGGGAGCTGTTTTTT.